This T cell receptor (beta chain) was sequenced for a study of T cell responses to AZD1222 COVID-19 vaccine. Study findings and constraints: Donors in the cohort were predominantly white British and more often female, and clonal diversity was possibly underestimated.

Remarks on this clone: What it recognizes is unknown.

In germline, CDR1 is SNHLY, CDR2 FYNNEI. V was pared by 1 base and J by 7 bases, with 11 bases between. The CDR3 spans 13 residues. The table came from immunoSEQ multiplex PCR; TCRdb's copy has only in-frame clones and leaves some out. The sample shows 95,000 to 100,000 clones, over 75% of them seen only once. This TCR was sampled from an adult who received the AZD1222 COVID-19 vaccine. This specimen consisted of peripheral blood, obtained 28 days after the second AZD1222 dose. The chain couples TRBV2 to TRBJ2-7; D unclear. The CDR3 spells CASSEGPIGEQYF. The CDR3 nucleotides read TGTGCCAGCAGTGAAGGCCCTATAGGGGAGCAGTACTTC.